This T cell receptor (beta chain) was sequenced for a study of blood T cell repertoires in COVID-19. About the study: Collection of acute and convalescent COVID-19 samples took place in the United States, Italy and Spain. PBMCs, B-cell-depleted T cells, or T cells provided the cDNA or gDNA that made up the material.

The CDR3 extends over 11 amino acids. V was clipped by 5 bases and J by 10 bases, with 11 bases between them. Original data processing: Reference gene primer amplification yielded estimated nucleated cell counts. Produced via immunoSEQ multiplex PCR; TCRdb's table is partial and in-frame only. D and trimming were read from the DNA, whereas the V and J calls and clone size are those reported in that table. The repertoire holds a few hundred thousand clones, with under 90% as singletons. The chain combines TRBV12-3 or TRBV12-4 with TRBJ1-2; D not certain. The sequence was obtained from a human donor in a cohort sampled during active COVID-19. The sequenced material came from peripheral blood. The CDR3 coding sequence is TGTGCCAGCAGTATCGCAGGTGACTACACCTTC. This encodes CASSIAGDYTF.